The rows below give T cell receptor beta chains drawn from one sample of a study of control samples from healthy donors and cancer patients. TCRdb keeps only in-frame clones here, not all; method: immunoSEQ multiplex PCR. The sample records 84,000 or so clones, around 80% being singletons. Sequencing input: PBMCs. The receptor source for this set is a man aged 55 to 69 with head and neck cancer. Both conserved end residues are part of each CDR3. D genes are given only for firm matches. Expanded clones get a size class; other rows say once, few or many, or leave the size out.

d_call	v_call	j_call	clone_size	cdr3_nt	cdr3_aa
-	TRBV9	TRBJ2-3	-	TGTGCCAGCAGCGTAGCCACAGATACGCAGTATTTT	CASSVATDTQYF
-	TRBV15	TRBJ2-4	-	TGTGCCACCAGCAGCGGGGGCGGGAGAGGGAACATTCAGTACTTC	CATSSGGGRGNIQYF
-	TRBV3-1/TRBV3-2	TRBJ2-2	-	TGTGCCAGCAGCCAACCCCGAGGGGCAGGGCGCCAAATTAACACCGGGGAGCTGTTTTTT	CASSQPRGAGRQINTGELFF
TRBD2	TRBV5-8	TRBJ2-3	once	TGTGCCAGCAGCCGGAGCGGGAGAGGAACAGATACGCAGTATTTT	CASSRSGRGTDTQYF
TRBD2	TRBV24-1	TRBJ2-1	once	TGTGCCACCAGTGAACCTGGACTAGCGGCCAATGAGCAGTTCTTC	CATSEPGLAANEQFF
-	TRBV11-2	TRBJ1-5	-	TGTGCCAGCAGCTTAGGGGACACCCTCAATCAGCCCCAGCATTTT	CASSLGDTLNQPQHF
TRBD1	TRBV6-6	TRBJ1-1	-	TGTGCCAGCAGTCGACAGGGGGTTGGCGCTGAAGCTTTCTTT	CASSRQGVGAEAFF
-	TRBV5-1	TRBJ2-2	-	TGCACCAGCAGCTTGAATGAGGTCGGGGAGCTGTTTTTT	CTSSLNEVGELFF
-	TRBV27	TRBJ2-7	-	TGTGCCAGCAGGCGATACCGACAGGGTCGAGGCGGGGGGCAGTACTTC	CASRRYRQGRGGGQYF
TRBD1	TRBV5-6	TRBJ2-7	-	TGTGCCAGCAGCTCATTCGGGACAGACGACCAGCAGTACTTC	CASSSFGTDDQQYF
TRBD2	TRBV3-1/TRBV3-2	TRBJ2-7	-	TGTGCCAGCAGCCAAGATCCGCTAGCGGACTCCTACGAGCAGTACTTC	CASSQDPLADSYEQYF
TRBD2	TRBV10-3	TRBJ2-3	-	TGTGCCATCAGTGAGGGACTAGCTTCGGATACGCAGTATTTT	CAISEGLASDTQYF
-	TRBV18	TRBJ2-5	-	TGTGCCAGCTCGGGAACATCCGGCCCGCCGGAGACCCAGTACTTC	CASSGTSGPPETQYF
-	TRBV30	TRBJ1-5	-	TGTGCCTGGAGTGTATCAAGTGCCTATAGCAATCAGCCCCAGCATTTT	CAWSVSSAYSNQPQHF
-	TRBV7-8	TRBJ2-5	-	TGTGCCAGCAGCATTCCGGGACGGGGAGAGACCCAGTACTTC	CASSIPGRGETQYF
-	TRBV6-1	TRBJ2-2	-	TGTGCCAGCAGTGAGGCGGGATCCGGGGCCGGGGAGCTGTTTTTT	CASSEAGSGAGELFF
TRBD1	TRBV9	TRBJ1-2	-	TGTGCCAGCAACACTCCATGGGAGGGGGCGCACAGGAACTATGGCTACACCTTC	CASNTPWEGAHRNYGYTF
-	TRBV5-1	TRBJ1-2	-	TGCGCCAGCAGCTTGGTAGGAGGGACGAGGGGCTACACCTTC	CASSLVGGTRGYTF
-	TRBV19	TRBJ1-5	few	TGTGCCAGTAGACCAACGTTAAGGACGTTCAACAATCAGCCCCAGCATTTT	CASRPTLRTFNNQPQHF
-	TRBV3-1/TRBV3-2	TRBJ2-7	-	TGTGCCAGCAGCCCCGGTAGAGGGCCCTTCTACGAGCAGTACTTC	CASSPGRGPFYEQYF
-	TRBV20-1	TRBJ2-3	-	TGCAGTGCTAGTTCACCGGAGGGTATGGATACGCAGTATTTT	CSASSPEGMDTQYF
-	TRBV30	TRBJ1-3	-	TGTGCCTGGAGTGCGGGGGGCACCATATATTTT	CAWSAGGTIYF
-	TRBV4-1	TRBJ2-2	-	TGCGCCAGCAGCCAAGGTCCGACAAACACCGGGGAGCTGTTTTTT	CASSQGPTNTGELFF
-	TRBV5-5	TRBJ2-5	-	TGTGCCAGCAGCCCCTTATCACCAGAGACCCAGTACTTC	CASSPLSPETQYF
-	TRBV9	TRBJ1-5	few	TGTGCCAGCAAGGGGCAGCCCCAGCATTTT	CASKGQPQHF
TRBD2	TRBV5-1	TRBJ2-1	-	TGCGCCAGCAGCTGGGGGCCGGGGGGGAGCAATGAGCAGTTCTTC	CASSWGPGGSNEQFF
-	TRBV10-1	TRBJ2-7	-	TGCGCCAGCAGTGAGTCGCAGTCAGGGCTTTGGGAGCAGTACTTC	CASSESQSGLWEQYF
-	TRBV6-5	TRBJ2-4	-	TGTGCCAGCAGGGCGACGTTTGCCCAAAACATTCAGTACTTC	CASRATFAQNIQYF
-	TRBV25-1	TRBJ2-3	-	TGTGCCAGCAGTGAGCGGGGAGATACGCAGTATTTT	CASSERGDTQYF
-	TRBV7-2	TRBJ1-2	-	TGTGCCAGCAGCTTTCCGGGGACTCCTCATGGCTACACCTTC	CASSFPGTPHGYTF
TRBD1	TRBV27	TRBJ1-2	-	TGTGCCAGCAGAAGACCCGGGACAGGGGGTGTTGGTGGCTACACCTTC	CASRRPGTGGVGGYTF
-	TRBV6-5	TRBJ2-5	-	TGTGCCAGCAGAGGGACGAGGAACCTGGGAGAGACCCAGTACTTC	CASRGTRNLGETQYF
TRBD1	TRBV5-1	TRBJ2-5	-	TGCGCCAGCAGCTTGGGGACCGGGACAGGGAGGCAGACCCAGTACTTC	CASSLGTGTGRQTQYF
TRBD2	TRBV7-2	TRBJ2-3	-	TGTGCCAGCAGCCCAGCGGGAGTTAGAGATACGCAGTATTTT	CASSPAGVRDTQYF
TRBD1	TRBV4-1	TRBJ1-5	-	TGCGCCAGCAGCTACCAGGGGGCATCGGATCAGCCCCAGCATTTT	CASSYQGASDQPQHF
-	TRBV5-1	TRBJ1-4	few	TGCGCCAGCAGCCACGACCCTAGCAGGGCGCCTAATGAAAAACTGTTTTTT	CASSHDPSRAPNEKLFF
-	TRBV6-1	TRBJ1-1	-	TGTGCCAGCAGTGAAGCGCTCACGGGTGGTGAAGCTTTCTTT	CASSEALTGGEAFF
-	TRBV2	TRBJ2-1	-	TGTGCCAGCAGCAGCCTTGGACTAAAGAGGGGCCCTGAGCAGTTCTTC	CASSSLGLKRGPEQFF
-	TRBV11-2	TRBJ2-5	-	TGTGCCAGCAGCGACGTCCAGGAGACCCAGTACTTC	CASSDVQETQYF
TRBD1	TRBV7-2	TRBJ2-7	-	TGTGCCAGCAGCTTATCGTACGGGACAGAGAGCTACGAGCAGTACTTC	CASSLSYGTESYEQYF
-	TRBV4-1	TRBJ1-1	-	TGCGCCAGCAGCCAAGGGGGGCAGTGGAACACTGAAGCTTTCTTT	CASSQGGQWNTEAFF
-	TRBV7-2	TRBJ2-1	-	TGTGCCAGCAGCTTAGGGGCGGGGCCCTCCAATGAGCAGTTCTTC	CASSLGAGPSNEQFF
TRBD1	TRBV28	TRBJ1-4	-	TGTGCCAGCGGGGAACCTACAGGGGCAACTAATGAAAAACTGTTTTTT	CASGEPTGATNEKLFF
TRBD2	TRBV19	TRBJ2-1	once	TGTGCCAGCAACCTTGGACTAGTCTGGGACAATGAGCAGTTCTTC	CASNLGLVWDNEQFF
-	TRBV4-1	TRBJ1-6	-	TGCGCCAGCAGCCAACTACCCCCAAAACGCGGGTGGACGAATGGGTCACCCCTCCACTTT	CASSQLPPKRGWTNGSPLHF
-	TRBV9	TRBJ2-1	once	TGTGCCAGCAGCGTAGCTTCTCAGCGGGCAAACAATGAGCAGTTCTTC	CASSVASQRANNEQFF
-	TRBV15	TRBJ1-5	few	TGTGCCACCAGCAGGGCCTTCAATCAGCCCCAGCATTTT	CATSRAFNQPQHF